This T cell receptor (beta chain) was captured by sequencing in a study of T cell responses to AZD1222 COVID-19 vaccine. Study-wide points: Increases in Spike-specific TCR breadth and depth were seen after two AZD1222 doses.

There are 13 residues in the CDR3. V gave up 5 bases and J gave up 6 bases, with 13 bases separating them. The germline V gene has CDR1 SGHNT and CDR2 YYREEE (reference sequence). Generated by immunoSEQ multiplex PCR, the TCRdb table keeps only in-frame clones and is missing some. The sample includes a few hundred thousand clones, more than 80% of them seen just once. With respect to this clone: Its antigen is not known.

J is TRBJ2-3 and V is TRBV5-4, with D possibly being TRBD1 (5 bases). The TCR sequence derives from an adult in good health. The sequencing here drew on peripheral blood, taken on day 0 of AZD1222 vaccination. CDR3 bases: TGTGCCAGCAGACAACCGCCAGGGGATACGCAGTATTTT. Protein product: CASRQPPGDTQYF.